This T cell receptor beta chain was sequenced for a study of T cell responses to AZD1222 COVID-19 vaccine. About this clone itself: Its matching antigen is unknown.

Notes on the study in general: White British people made up most donors, females outnumbered males, and clonal diversity was possibly underestimated. Baseline testing showed seropositivity in only a handful of AZD1222 recipients.

Here immunoSEQ multiplex PCR was the method, and the copy in TCRdb shows in-frame clones only, minus some. This sample carries some 120,000 clones, 80% to 90% of them seen once, and the ten largest clones take around 19%. The specimen was peripheral blood, collected on day 0 of MenACWY control vaccination. The TCR sequence derives from an adult in good health.

As DNA, the CDR3 is TGTGCCAGCAGTGAATTCACAGGGGTTCGAGAAAAACTGTTTTTT. Protein product: CASSEFTGVREKLFF. The chain is built from TRBV25-1 and TRBJ1-4; 7 nucleotides match TRBD1. The V gene's germline CDR1 is MGHDK and CDR2 SYGVNS. This CDR3 is 15 amino acids long. The V gene end was trimmed by 1 base and the J gene end by 8 bases; junction bases not matched to a gene: 7.